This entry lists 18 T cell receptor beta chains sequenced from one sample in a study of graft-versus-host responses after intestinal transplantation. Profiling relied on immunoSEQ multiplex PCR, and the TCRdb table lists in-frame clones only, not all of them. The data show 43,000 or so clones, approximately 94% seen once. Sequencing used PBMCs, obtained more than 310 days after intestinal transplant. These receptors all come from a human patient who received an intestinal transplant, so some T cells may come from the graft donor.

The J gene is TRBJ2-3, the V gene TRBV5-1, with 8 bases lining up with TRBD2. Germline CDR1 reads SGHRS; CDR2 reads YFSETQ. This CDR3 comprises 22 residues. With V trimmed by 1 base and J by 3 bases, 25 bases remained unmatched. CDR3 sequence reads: CASSLWYPLLTGGIKGTDTQYF. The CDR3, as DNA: TGCGCCAGCAGCTTGTGGTACCCTCTGCTTACGGGGGGGATAAAGGGGACAGATACGCAGTATTTT.

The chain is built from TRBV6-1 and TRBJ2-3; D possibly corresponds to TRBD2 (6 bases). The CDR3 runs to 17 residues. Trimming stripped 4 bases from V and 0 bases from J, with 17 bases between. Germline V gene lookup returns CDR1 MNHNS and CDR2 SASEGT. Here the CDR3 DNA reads TGTGCCAGCAGTGGACGCGGGGATGGGGGTAGCACAGATACGCAGTATTTT. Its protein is CASSGRGDGGSTDTQYF.

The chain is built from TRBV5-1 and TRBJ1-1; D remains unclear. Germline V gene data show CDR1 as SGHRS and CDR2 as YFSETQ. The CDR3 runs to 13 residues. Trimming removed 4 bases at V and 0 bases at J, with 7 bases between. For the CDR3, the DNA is TGCGCCAGCAGCGAACGGGTGAACACTGAAGCTTTCTTT. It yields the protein CASSERVNTEAFF.

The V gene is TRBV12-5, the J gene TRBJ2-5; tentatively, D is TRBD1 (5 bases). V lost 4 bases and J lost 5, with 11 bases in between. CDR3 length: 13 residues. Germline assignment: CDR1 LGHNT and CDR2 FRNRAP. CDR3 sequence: CASGSQGQETQYF. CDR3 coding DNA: TGTGCTAGTGGTTCCCAGGGCCAGGAGACCCAGTACTTC.

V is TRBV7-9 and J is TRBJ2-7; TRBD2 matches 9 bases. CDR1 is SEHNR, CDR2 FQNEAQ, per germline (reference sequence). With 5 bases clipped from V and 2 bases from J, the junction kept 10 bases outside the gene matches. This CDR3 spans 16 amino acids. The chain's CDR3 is CASSAGGREGAYEQYF. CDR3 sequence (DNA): TGTGCCAGCAGCGCTGGGGGGCGGGAGGGTGCCTACGAGCAGTACTTC. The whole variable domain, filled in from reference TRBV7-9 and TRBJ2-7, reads DTGVSQNPRHKITKRGQNVTFRCDPISEHNRLYWYRQTLGQGPEFLTYFQNEAQLEKSRLLSDRFSAERPKGSFSTLEIQRTEQGDSAMYLCASSAGGREGAYEQYFGPGTRLTVT.

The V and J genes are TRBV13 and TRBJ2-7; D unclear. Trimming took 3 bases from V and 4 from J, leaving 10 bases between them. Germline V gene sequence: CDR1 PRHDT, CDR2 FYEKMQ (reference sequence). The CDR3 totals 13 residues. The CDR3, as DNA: TGTGCCAGCAGCTTGGAGAAACGGTACGAGCAGTACTTC. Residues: CASSLEKRYEQYF.

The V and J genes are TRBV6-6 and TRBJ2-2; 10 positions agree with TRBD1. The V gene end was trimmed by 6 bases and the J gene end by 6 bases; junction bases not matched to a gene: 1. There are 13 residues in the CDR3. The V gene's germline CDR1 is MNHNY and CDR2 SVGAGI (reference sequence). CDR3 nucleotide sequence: TGTGCCAGCAGGGGGACAGGGGCCGGGGAGCTGTTTTTT. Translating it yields CASRGTGAGELFF.

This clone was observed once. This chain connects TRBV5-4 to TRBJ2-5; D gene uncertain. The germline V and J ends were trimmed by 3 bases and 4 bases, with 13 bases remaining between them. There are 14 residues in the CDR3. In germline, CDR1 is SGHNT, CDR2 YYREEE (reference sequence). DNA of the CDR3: TGTGCCAGCAGCTCCCGCCTACAAAGAGAGACCCAGTACTTC. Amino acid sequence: CASSSRLQRETQYF.

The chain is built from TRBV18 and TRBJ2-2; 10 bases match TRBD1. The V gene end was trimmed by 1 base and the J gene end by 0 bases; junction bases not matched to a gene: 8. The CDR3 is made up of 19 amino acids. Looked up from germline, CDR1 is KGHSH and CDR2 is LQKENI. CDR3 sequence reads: CASSPLTYGQGANTGELFF. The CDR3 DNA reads TGTGCCAGCTCACCACTTACCTACGGACAGGGGGCGAACACCGGGGAGCTGTTTTTT.

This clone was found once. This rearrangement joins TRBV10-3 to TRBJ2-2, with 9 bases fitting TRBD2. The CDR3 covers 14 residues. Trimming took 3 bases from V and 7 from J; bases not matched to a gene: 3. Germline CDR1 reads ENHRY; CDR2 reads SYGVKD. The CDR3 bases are TGTGCCATCAGTGAAGCGGGAGGAGGCGGGGAGCTGTTTTTT. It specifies CAISEAGGGGELFF.

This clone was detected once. Here the CDR3 DNA reads TGTGCCTGGAGCTCCGGGGGGGCCAAAAACATTCAGTACTTC. Protein product: CAWSSGGAKNIQYF. This sequence joins TRBV30 and TRBJ2-4; 7 bases are a match to TRBD2. Germline CDR1 reads GTSNPN; CDR2 reads SVGIG (reference sequence). CDR3 length: 14 amino acids. J gave up 1 base and V 3 bases, and 3 bases lay outside the gene matches.

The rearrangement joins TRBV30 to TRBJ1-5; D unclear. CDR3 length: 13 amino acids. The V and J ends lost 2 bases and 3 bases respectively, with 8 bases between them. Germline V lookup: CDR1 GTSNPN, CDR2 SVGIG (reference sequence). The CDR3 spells CAWSWLPNQPQHF. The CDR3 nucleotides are TGTGCCTGGAGTTGGCTCCCCAATCAGCCCCAGCATTTT.

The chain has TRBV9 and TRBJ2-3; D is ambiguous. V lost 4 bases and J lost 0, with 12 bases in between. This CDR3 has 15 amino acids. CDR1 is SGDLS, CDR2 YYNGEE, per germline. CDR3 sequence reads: CASSTRSASTDTQYF. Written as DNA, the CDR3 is TGTGCCAGCAGCACCCGTTCAGCTAGCACAGATACGCAGTATTTT.

The CDR3 DNA follows: TGTGCCAGCAGCTTGGGTCCCCTCTACGAGCAGTACTTC. Its translation: CASSLGPLYEQYF. The gene calls are TRBV5-4 and TRBJ2-7, with D uncertain. This CDR3 has 13 amino acids. Germline loops: CDR1 SGHNT, CDR2 YYREEE (reference sequence). The V end was cut by 0 bases, the J end by 3 bases, with 7 bases between.

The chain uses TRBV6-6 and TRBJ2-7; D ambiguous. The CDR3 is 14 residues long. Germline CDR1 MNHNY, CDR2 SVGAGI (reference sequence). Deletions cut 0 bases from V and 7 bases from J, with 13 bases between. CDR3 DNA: TGTGCCAGCAGTTACTCCCATAATTCGGTTGAGCAGTACTTC. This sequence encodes CASSYSHNSVEQYF.

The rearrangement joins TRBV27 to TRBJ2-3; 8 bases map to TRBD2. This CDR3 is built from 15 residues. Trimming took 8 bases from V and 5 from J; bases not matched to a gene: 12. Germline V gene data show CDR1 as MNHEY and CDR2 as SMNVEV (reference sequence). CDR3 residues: CASCQDAGGGDTQYF. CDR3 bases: TGTGCCAGCTGTCAGGATGCGGGAGGCGGAGATACGCAGTATTTT.

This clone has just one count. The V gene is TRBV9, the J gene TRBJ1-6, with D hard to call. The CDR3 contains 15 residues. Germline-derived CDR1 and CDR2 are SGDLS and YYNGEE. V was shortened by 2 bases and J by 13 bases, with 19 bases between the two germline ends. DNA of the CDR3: TGTGCCAGCAGCGTCAGTCACTTCACCGGGAATCCCCTCCACTTT. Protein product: CASSVSHFTGNPLHF.

The CDR3: CASSEEGAAYEQYF. CDR3 nucleotide sequence: TGTGCCAGCAGTGAAGAGGGGGCAGCCTACGAGCAGTACTTC. V and J are TRBV2 and TRBJ2-7; 7 bases agree with TRBD1. The germline V gene has CDR1 SNHLY and CDR2 FYNNEI. The V and J ends lost 1 base and 2 bases, in that order; junction bases with no gene match: 2. The CDR3 runs 14 residues.